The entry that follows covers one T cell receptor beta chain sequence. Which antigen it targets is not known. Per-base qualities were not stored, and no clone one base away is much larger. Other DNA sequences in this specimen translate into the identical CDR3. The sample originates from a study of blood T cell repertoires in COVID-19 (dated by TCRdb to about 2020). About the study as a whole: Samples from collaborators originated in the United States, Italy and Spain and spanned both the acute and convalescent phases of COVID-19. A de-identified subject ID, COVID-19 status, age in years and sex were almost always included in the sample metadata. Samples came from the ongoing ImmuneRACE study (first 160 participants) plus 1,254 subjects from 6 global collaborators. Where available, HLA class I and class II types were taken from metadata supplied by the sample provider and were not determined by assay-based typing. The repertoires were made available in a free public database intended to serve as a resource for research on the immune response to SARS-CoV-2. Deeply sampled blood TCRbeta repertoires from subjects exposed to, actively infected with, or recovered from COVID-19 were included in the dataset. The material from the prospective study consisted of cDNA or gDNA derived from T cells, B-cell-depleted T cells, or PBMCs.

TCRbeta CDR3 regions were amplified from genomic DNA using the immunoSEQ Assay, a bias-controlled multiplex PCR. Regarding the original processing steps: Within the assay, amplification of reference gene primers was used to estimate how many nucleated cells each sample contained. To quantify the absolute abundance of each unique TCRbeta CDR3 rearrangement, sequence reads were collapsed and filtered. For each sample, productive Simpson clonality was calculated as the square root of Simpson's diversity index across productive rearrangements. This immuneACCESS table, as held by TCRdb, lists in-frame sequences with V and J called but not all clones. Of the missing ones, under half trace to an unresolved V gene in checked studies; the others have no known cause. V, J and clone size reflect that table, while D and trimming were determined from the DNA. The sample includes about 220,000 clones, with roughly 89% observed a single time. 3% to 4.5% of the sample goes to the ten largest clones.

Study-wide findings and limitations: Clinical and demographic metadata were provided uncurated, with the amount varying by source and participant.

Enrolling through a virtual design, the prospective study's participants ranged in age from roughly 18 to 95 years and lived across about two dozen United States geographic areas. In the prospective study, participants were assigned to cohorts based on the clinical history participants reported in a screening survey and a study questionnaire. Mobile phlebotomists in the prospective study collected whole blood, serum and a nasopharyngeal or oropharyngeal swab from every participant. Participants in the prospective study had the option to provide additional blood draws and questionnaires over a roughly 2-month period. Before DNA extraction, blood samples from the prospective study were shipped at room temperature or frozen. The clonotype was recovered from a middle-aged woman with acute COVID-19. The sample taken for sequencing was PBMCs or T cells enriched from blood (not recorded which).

Read as DNA, the sequence is TGTGCCAGCAGTTATAGTAAGGGGGTCAACACTGAAGCTTTCTTT. This sequence encodes CASSYSKGVNTEAFF. This chain joins TRBV6-5 to TRBJ1-1; a tentative D match to TRBD1 spans 6 bases. The V end loses 3 bases and the J end loses 2 bases, and a stretch of 13 bases separates them. Counted from cysteine to phenylalanine, this CDR3 has 15 amino acids. The only DNA kept is the CDR3, 45 bases in frame from the first base. CDR1 and CDR2 are drawn from the germline V gene: MNHEY, SVGAGI.